The 21 T cell receptor beta chains below come from one sample, sequenced in a study of blood T cell repertoires in COVID-19. TCRdb keeps only in-frame clones here, not all; method: immunoSEQ multiplex PCR. The top ten clones hold about 2.5% of a sample with roughly 160,000 clones, approximately 91% of them seen once. Sequencing was carried out using peripheral blood. These receptors all come from a man aged 18 to 29 with acute or convalescent COVID-19.

This chain uses TRBV5-1 with TRBJ2-1; 7 bases agree with TRBD1. Germline trimming cut 4 bases from V and 8 bases from J; bases unmatched to any gene: 12. The CDR3 spans 15 residues. Germline assignment: CDR1 SGHRS and CDR2 YFSETQ. CDR3 residues: CASSHPGQPIYEQFF. For the CDR3, the DNA is TGCGCCAGCAGCCACCCGGGACAGCCGATATATGAGCAGTTCTTC.

This chain connects TRBV5-1 to TRBJ2-7; D possibly corresponds to TRBD2 (7 bases). This CDR3 contains 14 residues. CDR1 and CDR2 (germline): SGHRS, YFSETQ. V lost 0 bases, J lost 4 bases, and 11 bases lay in between. CDR3 in amino acids: CASSLDGGLYEQYF. CDR3 nucleotides: TGCGCCAGCAGCTTGGACGGGGGGCTGTACGAGCAGTACTTC.

J is TRBJ1-5 and V is TRBV3-1 (or the pseudogene TRBV3-2); the D is unclear. Trimming cost V 0 bases and J 9 bases, with 15 bases left between them. The CDR3 runs 15 residues. Germline V gene data show CDR1 as LGHDT and CDR2 as YNNKEL (reference sequence). Written as DNA, the CDR3 is TGTGCCAGCAGCCAAGAGATGGCAGGATCCTCGCCCCAGCATTTT. It is translated as CASSQEMAGSSPQHF.

The chain uses TRBV9 and TRBJ2-3; D is undetermined. The CDR3 consists of 12 residues. V lost 4 bases and J lost 5, with 8 bases in between. Germline CDR1 is SGDLS and CDR2 is YYNGEE. The CDR3 is CASSSRGDTQYF. The CDR3 DNA follows: TGTGCCAGCAGCTCCCGCGGAGATACGCAGTATTTT.

A remark on this clone: The junction departs from germline at one end; a sequencing error may be responsible. The V call is TRBV24-1, the J call TRBJ2-3; 8 bases map to TRBD1. The CDR3 has 16 amino acids. Germline V gene lookup returns CDR1 KGHDR and CDR2 SFDVKD. CDR3 sequence reads: CATSDKTGVSTDTQYF. In DNA form, the CDR3 reads TGTGCCACCAGTGACAAGACAGGGGTAAGCACGGATACGCAGTATTTT.

V gene TRBV18 combines with J gene TRBJ1-1; 8 bases line up with TRBD1. The CDR3 spans 16 residues. J was trimmed by 4 bases and V by 3 bases; bases with no gene match: 10. Germline assignment: CDR1 KGHSH and CDR2 LQKENI. CDR3 DNA sequence: TGTGCCAGCTCACCGGCCGACAGGGGTTCCGGCACTGAAGCTTTCTTT. It translates to CASSPADRGSGTEAFF.

In regard to this clone: The junction shows a germline mismatch at one end, possibly a read error. The V call is TRBV4-1, the J call TRBJ2-3; TRBD1 aligns across 9 bases. From germline, CDR1 is MGHRA and CDR2 YSYEKL. The CDR3 sequence is 17 residues long. CDR3 sequence: CASTQGGTGNEGDTQYF. The CDR3, as DNA: TGCGCCAGCACCCAAGGCGGGACAGGGAATGAGGGAGATACGCAGTATTTT.

The chain couples TRBV6-5 to TRBJ2-3; 10 bases are shared with TRBD2. Germline V gene sequence: CDR1 MNHEY, CDR2 SVGAGI. The CDR3 sequence is 14 residues long. Losses at the gene ends were 10 bases for V and 4 bases for J; bases not matched to a gene: 8. The chain's CDR3 is CATLASGGPDTQYF. The DNA of the CDR3 is TGTGCCACCCTGGCTAGCGGGGGCCCAGATACGCAGTATTTT.

V and J are TRBV6-5 and TRBJ2-2, with 9 bases identical to TRBD1. V lost 6 bases, J lost 3 bases, and 5 bases stayed unmatched. The CDR3 sequence is 15 residues long. The germline V gene encodes CDR1 MNHEY and CDR2 SVGAGI. The CDR3 region is CASRRGTGHTGELFF. The CDR3 bases are TGTGCCAGCAGGCGTGGGACAGGGCACACCGGGGAGCTGTTTTTT.

This chain links TRBV9 with TRBJ2-7; 7 nucleotides agree with TRBD1. V lost 4 bases to trimming and J lost 4 bases; unmatched junction nucleotides: 8. The CDR3 runs to 14 residues. The germline V gene has CDR1 SGDLS and CDR2 YYNGEE. CDR3 residues: CASSPRDREYEQYF. The CDR3 nucleotides are TGTGCCAGCAGCCCGAGGGACAGAGAGTACGAGCAGTACTTC.

This sequence joins TRBV5-1 and TRBJ1-4; D gene ambiguous. Deletions cut 2 bases from V and 3 bases from J, with 5 bases between. This CDR3 spans 13 amino acids. Germline V lookup: CDR1 SGHRS, CDR2 YFSETQ. CDR3 loop: CASSFGSNEKLFF. The CDR3 DNA reads TGCGCCAGCAGCTTCGGGTCTAATGAAAAACTGTTTTTT.

The count of this clone is one. The J gene is TRBJ1-3, the V gene TRBV11-2, with D uncertain. V was cut by 0 bases and J by 4 bases, with 13 bases left in between. Germline CDR1 and CDR2: SGHAT and FQNNGV. The CDR3 is 16 amino acids. CDR3: CASSLDNSRSGNTIYF. The DNA of the CDR3 is TGTGCCAGCAGCTTAGATAATTCCAGGTCGGGAAACACCATATATTTT.

The V gene is TRBV19, the J gene TRBJ1-5, with TRBD1 identical over 8 bases. The CDR3 covers 16 residues. V lost 5 bases to trimming and J lost 0 bases; unmatched junction nucleotides: 6. From germline, CDR1 is LNHDA and CDR2 SQIVND (reference sequence). In DNA, the CDR3 is TGTGCCAGTAGTCTCGGACAGGGTGATAGCAATCAGCCCCAGCATTTT. Its protein product is CASSLGQGDSNQPQHF.

V gene TRBV29-1 combines with J gene TRBJ1-1; 10 nucleotides align to TRBD1. Germline CDR1 is SQVTM and CDR2 is ANQGSEA. V trimming: 6 bases; J trimming: 3 bases; junction bases outside the gene matches: 7. CDR3 length: 14 amino acids. The CDR3 bases are TGCAGCGTCAGACAGGGGGCATATCACACTGAAGCTTTCTTT. Translating it yields CSVRQGAYHTEAFF.

The chain recombines TRBV7-9 with TRBJ2-7; tentatively, D is TRBD1 (5 bases). V lost 6 bases to trimming and J lost 5 bases, with 20 bases between them. In germline, CDR1 is SEHNR, CDR2 FQNEAQ (reference sequence). The CDR3 runs 15 residues. The CDR3 nucleotides read TGTGCCAGCAGTTCGATAAAGGGGAAACTGAACGAGCAGTACTTC. Translated, it gives CASSSIKGKLNEQYF. The variable domain in full, completed from reference TRBV7-9 and TRBJ2-7, reads DTGVSQNPRHKITKRGQNVTFRCDPISEHNRLYWYRQTLGQGPEFLTYFQNEAQLEKSRLLSDRFSAERPKGSFSTLEIQRTEQGDSAMYLCASSSIKGKLNEQYFGPGTRLTVT.

The chain employs TRBV5-1 and TRBJ1-1; D gene ambiguous. This CDR3 has 14 amino acids. The ends were cut back, 0 bases at V and 6 bases at J, with 12 bases in the middle. CDR1 is SGHRS, CDR2 YFSETQ, per germline. The CDR3 sequence is CASSLGLGRAEAFF. In DNA, the CDR3 is TGCGCCAGCAGCTTGGGGCTTGGGAGGGCTGAAGCTTTCTTT.

The chain links TRBV5-4 to TRBJ1-6; 9 bases are shared with TRBD1. V lost 4 bases and J lost 10; bases outside the gene matches: 6. Germline V gene lookup returns CDR1 SGHNT and CDR2 YYREEE (reference sequence). This CDR3 is built from 14 residues. CDR3 amino acids: CASSQGQGESPLHF. CDR3 DNA sequence: TGTGCCAGCAGCCAGGGACAGGGTGAATCACCCCTCCACTTT.

The chain recombines TRBV7-9 with TRBJ2-2; D possibly corresponds to TRBD1 (5 bases). V was pared by 2 bases and J by 4 bases, with 23 bases between. CDR3 length: 19 residues. From germline, CDR1 is SEHNR and CDR2 FQNEAQ (reference sequence). The CDR3 DNA reads as TGTGCCAGCAGCTTACCAAGCTTCCGACAGAGAGTGAGCACCGGGGAGCTGTTTTTT. Encoded protein: CASSLPSFRQRVSTGELFF.

The J gene is TRBJ1-2, the V gene TRBV6-5; 9 bases agree with TRBD1. The germline CDR1 and CDR2 sequences are MNHEY and SVGAGI. This CDR3 comprises 13 residues. The V and J ends lost 4 bases and 8 bases, in that order; junction bases with no gene match: 5. CDR3 nucleotides: TGTGCCAGCAGTTCCGGGACAGGGTCCGGCTACACCTTC. Translated, it gives CASSSGTGSGYTF.

This clone has a handful of counts. The sample contains more than one DNA sequence encoding this CDR3. The chain employs TRBV6-1 and TRBJ2-7, with D tentatively TRBD2 (6 bases). V was cut by 1 base and J by 3 bases, with 13 bases left in between. In germline, CDR1 is MNHNS, CDR2 SASEGT. The CDR3 contains 15 residues. CDR3 nucleotide sequence: TGTGCCAGCAGTGAAGATTTCCGCGGGAACTACGAGCAGTACTTC. Amino acids: CASSEDFRGNYEQYF.

The rearrangement joins TRBV11-3 to TRBJ2-3; a weak D match, TRBD2 (6 bases). Trimming pared 3 bases from V and 2 bases from J, leaving 9 bases between. Germline assignment: CDR1 SGHNT and CDR2 YENEEA. The CDR3 consists of 14 residues. The CDR3 is CASSFGGSTDTQYF. The CDR3 DNA reads TGTGCCAGCAGCTTTGGGGGGTCCACAGATACGCAGTATTTT.